The rows below give T cell receptor beta chains drawn from one sample of a study of identical twins. A single record per CDR3 protein comes from TCRdb applying MiXCR to the 5' RACE reads. The sample contains 430,000 or so distinct CDR3 sequences, 20% to 30% of which appear only once. Separately, the same data were catalogued under a study of T cells expressing NK-cell markers.

The material sequenced was CD4+ T cells sorted from blood. The receptor set was obtained from a woman under 30 in good health. CDR3s include the opening cysteine and the closing phenylalanine or tryptophan. The D gene is left open where the match is weak. Only part of the rows carry a size: once, few, many, or a class if the clone is expanded.

j_call clone_size d_call v_call cdr3_aa cdr3_nt
TRBJ2-7 few NA TRBV5-1 CASSWRSSYEQYF TGCGCCAGCAGCTGGCGGAGCTCCTACGAGCAGTACTTC
TRBJ2-2 NA TRBD1 TRBV20-1 CSALDRGHTGELFF TGCAGTGCCCTTGACAGGGGGCACACCGGGGAGCTGTTTTTT
TRBJ2-7 few NA TRBV6-2/TRBV6-3 CASSLRTGRDYEQYF TGTGCCAGCAGCCTCCGGACAGGGAGGGACTACGAGCAGTACTTC
TRBJ2-7 NA NA TRBV5-6 CASSTTAGYEQYF TGTGCCAGCAGTACGACAGCCGGCTACGAGCAGTACTTC
TRBJ2-7 NA NA TRBV10-3 CAISTVGPEQYF TGTGCCATCAGCACAGTAGGTCCCGAGCAGTACTTC
TRBJ1-4 few NA TRBV29-1 CSASEGHSNEKLFF TGCAGCGCCTCCGAGGGGCATTCTAATGAAAAACTGTTTTTT
TRBJ2-4 NA TRBD2 TRBV5-6 CASSLGLAGGRSKNIQYF TGTGCCAGCAGCCTGGGACTAGCGGGAGGGCGAAGCAAAAACATTCAGTACTTC
TRBJ2-3 few TRBD2 TRBV20-1 CSASDSRLAGGTDTQYF TGCAGTGCTAGCGACTCTCGACTAGCCGGGGGAACAGATACGCAGTATTTT
TRBJ2-1 NA NA TRBV29-1 CSVGVLGQFF TGCAGCGTGGGGGTTTTGGGGCAGTTCTTC
TRBJ2-1 NA TRBD1 TRBV12-3/TRBV12-4 CASSPGQGAKDEQFF TGTGCCAGCAGTCCTGGACAGGGGGCCAAGGATGAGCAGTTCTTC
TRBJ2-6 NA NA TRBV12-3/TRBV12-4 CASSLAARPGANVLTF TGTGCCAGCAGTTTAGCGGCTAGGCCGGGGGCCAACGTCCTGACTTTC
TRBJ1-2 many NA TRBV5-1 CASSTDVGYGYTF TGCGCCAGCAGCACGGATGTAGGCTATGGCTACACCTTC
TRBJ2-7 few NA TRBV10-3 CATSLQGEQYF TGTGCCACCTCCCTCCAGGGCGAGCAGTACTTC
TRBJ1-5 few NA TRBV12-3/TRBV12-4 CASSLRDSENQPQHF TGTGCCAGCAGTTTACGAGACAGCGAAAATCAGCCCCAGCATTTT
TRBJ2-4 many TRBD2 TRBV15 CATSRDEWARGLHKNIQYF TGTGCCACCAGCAGAGATGAGTGGGCTCGGGGACTACATAAAAACATTCAGTACTTC
TRBJ2-5 few TRBD2 TRBV20-1 CSAGTGGTSYQETQYF TGCAGTGCCGGGACTGGGGGGACTAGCTACCAAGAGACCCAGTACTTC
TRBJ1-4 NA TRBD1 TRBV6-1 CASKQGGLANEKLFF TGTGCCAGCAAACAGGGGGGTTTAGCTAATGAAAAACTGTTTTTT
TRBJ2-7 few TRBD1 TRBV20-1 CSAAGTGIEQYF TGCAGTGCTGCCGGGACAGGGATTGAGCAGTACTTC
TRBJ2-7 few TRBD1 TRBV20-1 CSASGLGTGGGYEQYF TGCAGTGCTAGTGGCCTCGGGACAGGGGGGGGTTACGAGCAGTACTTC
TRBJ2-1 few TRBD2 TRBV10-2 CASSARALAELNNEQFF TGCGCCAGCAGTGCAAGGGCACTAGCGGAGCTCAACAATGAGCAGTTCTTC
TRBJ1-1 few TRBD1 TRBV5-1 CASSRDRGLTEAFF TGCGCCAGCAGTCGGGACAGGGGGCTCACTGAAGCTTTCTTT
TRBJ2-2 NA TRBD2 TRBV29-1 CSAVAGLNTGELFF TGCAGCGCCGTAGCGGGTTTGAACACCGGGGAGCTGTTTTTT
TRBJ1-2 few NA TRBV7-8 CASSLANAGVNYGYTF TGTGCCAGCAGCTTAGCTAACGCCGGGGTCAACTATGGCTACACCTTC
TRBJ2-3 few NA TRBV11-2 CASSLVGRTDTQYF TGTGCCAGCAGCTTAGTGGGTCGCACAGATACGCAGTATTTT
TRBJ1-5 many NA TRBV6-1 CATVEGGQNLFNQPQHF TGTGCCACCGTTGAAGGGGGACAAAACCTTTTTAATCAGCCCCAGCATTTT
TRBJ2-1 NA NA TRBV2 CASSGWSASFDEQFF TGTGCCAGCAGTGGTTGGAGCGCCTCCTTCGATGAGCAGTTCTTC
TRBJ2-3 NA TRBD2 TRBV20-1 CSAKAGGPSDTQYF TGCAGTGCTAAGGCGGGGGGCCCGTCGGATACGCAGTATTTT
TRBJ2-7 few NA TRBV5-1 CASSDPRDGRIYEQYF TGCGCCAGCAGCGACCCCCGGGACGGCCGGATCTACGAGCAGTACTTC
TRBJ2-4 NA NA TRBV5-1 CASSFGQGGDIQYF TGCGCCAGCAGCTTTGGGCAGGGTGGAGACATTCAGTACTTC
TRBJ1-1 NA NA TRBV3-1 CASSYVGGRPEAFF TGTGCCAGCAGCTACGTCGGGGGCCGGCCTGAAGCTTTCTTT
TRBJ2-1 NA TRBD2 TRBV19 CASSTGLAGGRNEQFF TGTGCCAGTAGCACGGGACTAGCGGGAGGACGGAATGAGCAGTTCTTC
TRBJ2-5 NA NA TRBV19 CASSIGKETQYF TGTGCCAGTAGTATAGGGAAGGAGACCCAGTACTTC
TRBJ2-3 NA TRBD2 TRBV15 CATSRDFAGDPTDTQYF TGTGCCACCAGCAGAGATTTCGCGGGGGACCCCACAGATACGCAGTATTTT
TRBJ2-3 NA TRBD2 TRBV6-5 CASSYGTSGGSTDTQYF TGTGCCAGCAGTTACGGGACTAGCGGGGGGTCAACAGATACGCAGTATTTT
TRBJ2-5 NA NA TRBV18 CASSPPSRGRETQYF TGTGCCAGCTCACCACCGTCGAGGGGAAGGGAGACCCAGTACTTC
TRBJ2-5 many NA TRBV12-3/TRBV12-4 CASSFLGGETQYF TGTGCCAGCAGTTTTTTGGGCGGGGAGACCCAGTACTTC
TRBJ1-5 few NA TRBV10-2 CASSQRRGNQPQHF TGCGCCAGCAGCCAAAGACGGGGCAATCAGCCCCAGCATTTT
TRBJ1-6 NA NA TRBV5-1 CASSLSSYNSPLHF TGCGCCAGCAGCTTGAGCTCCTATAATTCACCCCTCCACTTT
TRBJ2-5 few NA TRBV5-1 CASSPNHLPRAKETQYF TGCGCCAGCAGCCCCAACCATCTTCCAAGGGCCAAAGAGACCCAGTACTTC
TRBJ1-1 NA TRBD1 TRBV10-3 CAIRQGIGEAFF TGTGCCATCAGACAGGGGATAGGTGAAGCTTTCTTT
TRBJ1-2 few NA TRBV5-6 CASSLVEGVNYGYTF TGTGCCAGCAGCTTGGTGGAGGGGGTGAACTATGGCTACACCTTC
TRBJ2-5 once NA TRBV6-5 CASSYINRQETQYF TGTGCCAGCAGTTATATTAACCGTCAAGAGACCCAGTACTTC
TRBJ2-3 NA TRBD2 TRBV20-1 CSASEAGGTDTQYF TGCAGTGCTAGTGAAGCGGGGGGCACAGATACGCAGTATTTT
TRBJ2-1 NA TRBD2 TRBV6-2/TRBV6-3 CASSYLGTSGHNEQFF TGTGCCAGCAGTTACTTAGGGACTAGCGGACACAATGAGCAGTTCTTC
TRBJ2-5 NA TRBD2 TRBV5-1 CASRTSSGSWGRETQYF TGCGCCAGTCGAACGAGTAGCGGGAGCTGGGGGAGAGAGACCCAGTACTTC
TRBJ1-5 NA TRBD1 TRBV30 CAWGLGQGSNQPQHF TGTGCCTGGGGCCTGGGACAGGGGAGCAATCAGCCCCAGCATTTT
TRBJ2-7 NA NA TRBV5-1 CASSWRTKTYEQYF TGCGCCAGCAGCTGGAGGACGAAGACCTACGAGCAGTACTTC
TRBJ2-7 NA NA TRBV12-3/TRBV12-4 CSSSDPGRNYEQYF TGTTCCAGCAGTGATCCGGGACGGAACTACGAGCAGTACTTC
TRBJ1-5 few TRBD1 TRBV6-1 CASRPHRGNQPQHF TGTGCCAGCAGACCCCACAGGGGTAATCAGCCCCAGCATTTT
TRBJ2-1 many NA TRBV5-1 CASSLDPGAAGEQFF TGCGCCAGCAGCTTGGATCCGGGAGCAGCGGGTGAGCAGTTCTTC
TRBJ2-3 NA TRBD2 TRBV20-1 CSLAGIDTQYF TGCAGTCTAGCGGGAATAGATACGCAGTATTTT
TRBJ2-1 NA NA TRBV20-1 CSATDPFRASYNEQFF TGCAGTGCTACGGATCCCTTTAGGGCCTCCTACAATGAGCAGTTCTTC